The 4 T cell receptor beta chains below come from one sample, sequenced in a study of T cell repertoires in cytomegalovirus infection. MiXCR was run by TCRdb on the reads, yielding one entry per CDR3 protein. The table has around 630,000 distinct CDR3 sequences, around 24% seen once. Sequencing was carried out using CD8+ T cells from PBMCs. The receptors derive from a human donor in good health (CMV status not recorded). Some clones in this sample may be carry-over from other donors' samples.

The chain couples TRBV7-6 to TRBJ1-6, with unresolved D. Deletions cut 5 bases from V and 4 bases from J, with 9 bases between. The CDR3 covers 14 residues. Germline V CDR1 and CDR2: SGHVS, FNYEAQ. The CDR3 protein is CASSPRRYNSPLHF. CDR3 nucleotide sequence: TGTGCCAGCAGCCCGCGGAGGTATAATTCACCCCTCCACTTT.

The sample holds a few counts of this clonotype. V and J are TRBV10-3 and TRBJ1-1, with 7 bases fitting TRBD1. The germline CDR1 and CDR2 sequences are ENHRY and SYGVKD. V was clipped by 4 bases and J by 1 base; unmatched bases: 6. CDR3 length: 15 residues. CDR3 sequence: CAISGGSGGNTEAFF. The CDR3, as DNA: TGTGCCATCAGTGGGGGTTCAGGGGGGAACACTGAAGCTTTCTTT.

The chain combines TRBV2 with TRBJ1-2, with TRBD1 matching over 8 bases. The CDR3 runs to 13 residues. The trim removed 11 bases at V and 3 bases at J, leaving 8 bases unmatched. Germline V gene lookup returns CDR1 SNHLY and CDR2 FYNNEI. The CDR3 here is CAANDRGYYGYTF. The CDR3 DNA sequence: TGTGCCGCCAACGACAGGGGTTACTATGGCTACACCTTC.

This clonotype was picked up a small number of times. The chain is built from TRBV28 and TRBJ2-1, with TRBD2 identical over 10 bases. Trimming at V came to 3 bases and at J to 7 bases, leaving 12 bases not matched to a gene. The CDR3 covers 17 residues. From germline, CDR1 is MDHEN and CDR2 SYDVKM. CDR3 DNA sequence: TGTGCCAGCAGTTTCCTGCGGGAGCGGGGGGGCGGTAATGAGCAGTTCTTC. The encoded protein is CASSFLRERGGGNEQFF.